These 15 T cell receptor beta chains originate from one sample sequenced in a study of blood T cell repertoires in COVID-19. Profiled with immunoSEQ multiplex PCR; TCRdb holds only in-frame clones, not every one. The sample carries about 190,000 clones, roughly nine tenths recorded once. The sequencing sample was made of peripheral blood. These TCRs come from a man younger than 45 with acute or convalescent COVID-19.

The CDR3 loop is CASSYTPTGSGGYGQYF. The CDR3 nucleotides read TGTGCCAGCAGTTATACGCCAACAGGGAGCGGGGGTTATGGGCAGTACTTC. This chain connects TRBV2 to TRBJ2-7, with 8 bases aligning to TRBD2. With 5 bases clipped from V and 9 bases from J, the junction kept 21 bases outside the gene matches. The CDR3 totals 17 residues. CDR1 and CDR2 from the germline V gene are SNHLY and FYNNEI.

The rearrangement links TRBV11-2 to TRBJ1-5, with D unresolved. V was shortened by 2 bases and J by 2 bases, with 7 bases between the two germline ends. In germline, CDR1 is SGHAT, CDR2 FQNNGV. The CDR3 has 14 residues. Here the CDR3 DNA reads TGTGCCAGCAGCTTAAATTATGGCAATCAGCCCCAGCATTTT. Translation: CASSLNYGNQPQHF.

The rearrangement links TRBV6-5 to TRBJ2-3; TRBD2 matches at 10 bases. This CDR3 comprises 15 residues. Germline V gives CDR1 MNHEY, CDR2 SVGAGI. Germline trimming cut 4 bases from V and 4 bases from J; bases unmatched to any gene: 5. The CDR3 sequence: CASSSPGLASDTQYF. CDR3 bases: TGTGCCAGCAGTTCGCCGGGACTAGCGTCAGATACGCAGTATTTT.

The chain uses TRBV5-1 and TRBJ1-1; 8 bases line up with TRBD1. J was trimmed by 5 bases and V by 5 bases; bases with no gene match: 11. The CDR3 has 15 residues. CDR1 and CDR2 from the germline V gene are SGHRS and YFSETQ. CDR3 in DNA: TGCGCCAGCAGACGCGGGACAGGCCATAGGACTGAAGCTTTCTTT. Translation gives CASRRGTGHRTEAFF.

This clone turned up a few times. The gene calls are TRBV27 and TRBJ1-1; D remains unclear. Germline CDR1 and CDR2: MNHEY and SMNVEV (reference sequence). Trimming cost V 3 bases and J 1 base, with 9 bases left between them. This CDR3 spans 14 amino acids. The CDR3 protein is CASSLTQANTEAFF. CDR3 bases: TGTGCCAGCAGTTTGACCCAGGCGAACACTGAAGCTTTCTTT.

V gene TRBV7-9 combines with J gene TRBJ2-5, with D maybe TRBD2 (5 bases). The CDR3 totals 17 residues. With 5 bases removed from V and 4 bases from J, the gap between germline ends came to 23 bases. From germline, CDR1 is SEHNR and CDR2 FQNEAQ (reference sequence). CDR3: CASSLSPPLSAGETQYF. The CDR3 DNA reads as TGTGCCAGCAGCCTTTCTCCCCCCTTGAGCGCGGGAGAGACCCAGTACTTC.

The chain combines TRBV6-6 with TRBJ2-2; the match to TRBD2 covers 11 bases. J lost 5 bases, V lost 3 bases, and 2 bases had no gene match. Germline V gene sequence: CDR1 MNHNY, CDR2 SVGAGI (reference sequence). This CDR3 has 15 residues. The CDR3 coding sequence is TGTGCCAGCAGTTATCTAGCGGGGGGTACCGGGGAGCTGTTTTTT. The encoded protein is CASSYLAGGTGELFF.

The rearrangement joins TRBV13 to TRBJ2-5; D not certain. Germline lookup yields CDR1 PRHDT and CDR2 FYEKMQ (reference sequence). The V and J ends lost 5 bases and 3 bases respectively, with 7 bases between them. The CDR3 spans 12 residues. The CDR3 protein is CASSSRKETQYF. The CDR3 bases are TGTGCCAGCAGCAGCCGTAAAGAGACCCAGTACTTC.

The rearrangement uses TRBV27 and TRBJ2-7; no clear D. The CDR3 sequence is 17 residues long. The germline V gene encodes CDR1 MNHEY and CDR2 SMNVEV (reference sequence). V lost 0 bases, J lost 3 bases, and 18 bases lay in between. The CDR3 region has the DNA TGTGCCAGCAGTTTATCGGTTTCGGAGTTTTTTTTCTACGAGCAGTACTTC. Translated, it gives CASSLSVSEFFFYEQYF.

The gene calls are TRBV19 and TRBJ1-2; maybe TRBD1 (6 bases). CDR3 length equals 13 residues. CDR1 and CDR2 from the germline V gene are LNHDA and SQIVND (reference sequence). Trimming cost V 4 bases and J 8 bases, with 14 bases left between them. CDR3 protein: CASSTHRDAGYTF. In DNA, the CDR3 is TGTGCCAGTAGTACCCACAGGGACGCGGGCTACACCTTC. The full variable domain, its missing parts supplied by reference TRBV19 and TRBJ1-2, is DGGITQSPKYLFRKEGQNVTLSCEQNLNHDAMYWYRQDPGQGLRLIYYSQIVNDFQKGDIAEGYSVSREKKESFPLTVTSAQKNPTAFYLCASSTHRDAGYTFGSGTRLTVV.

The chain recombines TRBV6-1 with TRBJ2-5; 11 nucleotides line up with TRBD2. The CDR3 length is 16 residues. CDR1 MNHNS and CDR2 SASEGT come from the germline V gene. V was clipped by 4 bases and J by 5 bases; unmatched bases: 9. CDR3 protein: CASSGLSGGALETQYF. The CDR3, as DNA: TGTGCCAGCAGTGGTCTTAGCGGGGGGGCCTTGGAGACCCAGTACTTC.

The CDR3 bases are TGTGCCAGCAGCCAAGGATGGGACAGACCTAATGAAAAACTGTTTTTT. It codes for CASSQGWDRPNEKLFF. This sequence joins TRBV7-9 and TRBJ1-4; 7 nucleotides align to TRBD1. Germline V CDR1 and CDR2: SEHNR, FQNEAQ (reference sequence). The junction had 9 bases not matched to a gene; V was cut back by 5 bases and J by 3 bases. CDR3 size: 16 residues.

The chain combines TRBV30 with TRBJ2-7; tentative D call: TRBD2 (5 bases). V was cut by 8 bases and J by 3 bases, with 17 bases left in between. The germline gives CDR1 GTSNPN, CDR2 SVGIG (reference sequence). The CDR3 length is 13 residues. For the CDR3, the DNA is TGTGCCGGCTTTACGAGACTAAACTACGAGCAGTACTTC. The encoded protein is CAGFTRLNYEQYF.

The gene calls are TRBV20-1 and TRBJ1-1; D not resolved. V lost 6 bases, J lost 10 bases, and 6 bases lay in between. The CDR3 loop spans 8 amino acids. Germline V gives CDR1 DFQATT, CDR2 SNEGSKA (reference sequence). The CDR3 here is CSALGAFF. The DNA of the CDR3 is TGCAGTGCCCTCGGAGCTTTCTTT.

The rearrangement joins TRBV5-5 to TRBJ2-6; D perhaps matches TRBD2 (5 bases). The V end was cut by 3 bases, the J end by 1 base, with 11 bases between. The CDR3 has 16 amino acids. Per germline, CDR1 SGHKS and CDR2 YYEKEE (reference sequence). DNA for the CDR3: TGTGCCAGCAGCTCTAGACGGGATTCTGGGGCCAACGTCCTGACTTTC. This translates into CASSSRRDSGANVLTF.